A selection of T cell receptor beta chains follows, all from one sample in a study of cytomegalovirus exposure and HLA in healthy donors. Data came from immunoSEQ multiplex PCR; TCRdb stores just in-frame clones and leaves some out. The data hold some 130,000 clones, with less than 90% observed a single time. The specimen sequenced was PBMCs. These receptors all come from a man between 35 and 55 years old in good health and CMV-seronegative. Both conserved end residues are part of each CDR3. D genes are given only for firm matches. Expanded clones are given a class, and other clones once, few, many or no size at all.

v_gene: TRBV2
abundance: -
d_gene: TRBD2
j_gene: TRBJ2-1
CDR3nt: TGTGCCAGCAGTGATAGGACTAGGCAGCAGTTCTTC
CDR3aa: CASSDRTRQQFF

v_gene: TRBV10-3
abundance: -
d_gene: TRBD1
j_gene: TRBJ1-2
CDR3nt: TGTGCCACCTCTCGACAGGGGAACTATGGCTACACCTTC
CDR3aa: CATSRQGNYGYTF

v_gene: TRBV29-1
abundance: -
d_gene: TRBD1
j_gene: TRBJ1-1
CDR3nt: TGCAGCGTTGACGCCCCGACAGGGATGAACACTGAAGCTTTCTTT
CDR3aa: CSVDAPTGMNTEAFF

v_gene: TRBV19
abundance: few
d_gene: -
j_gene: TRBJ1-2
CDR3nt: TGTGCCAGTAGTAGGCTGGGGGACTCTTATGGCTACACCTTC
CDR3aa: CASSRLGDSYGYTF

v_gene: TRBV5-1
abundance: -
d_gene: TRBD1
j_gene: TRBJ2-2
CDR3nt: TGCGCCAGCAGCCTTGGTGGGACAGGGGGAAACACCGGGGAGCTGTTTTTT
CDR3aa: CASSLGGTGGNTGELFF

v_gene: TRBV4-3
abundance: -
d_gene: TRBD2
j_gene: TRBJ2-7
CDR3nt: TGCGCCAGCAGCCAAGATCTGGGACTAGCGACCTCGGAGCAGTACTTC
CDR3aa: CASSQDLGLATSEQYF

v_gene: TRBV10-3
abundance: -
d_gene: TRBD2
j_gene: TRBJ2-7
CDR3nt: TGTGCCATCAGTGATACACTAGCGGGAGGGTACGAGCAGTACTTC
CDR3aa: CAISDTLAGGYEQYF

v_gene: TRBV5-6
abundance: -
d_gene: -
j_gene: TRBJ1-1
CDR3nt: TGTGCCAGCAGCGCCAGAAACAACACTGAAGCTTTCTTT
CDR3aa: CASSARNNTEAFF

v_gene: TRBV9
abundance: -
d_gene: TRBD2
j_gene: TRBJ2-3
CDR3nt: TGTGCCAGCAGCGTAGGTGGTAGCGGGGCGAGCACAGATACGCAGTATTTT
CDR3aa: CASSVGGSGASTDTQYF

v_gene: TRBV6-5
abundance: -
d_gene: -
j_gene: TRBJ2-7
CDR3nt: TGTGCCAGCAGTTACACGACTCGGGGTTCCTACGAGCAGTACTTC
CDR3aa: CASSYTTRGSYEQYF

v_gene: TRBV7-2
abundance: -
d_gene: -
j_gene: TRBJ2-7
CDR3nt: TGTGCCAGCAGCTCCCGGGAGGGGGCTACCTACGAGCAGTACTTC
CDR3aa: CASSSREGATYEQYF

v_gene: TRBV4-1
abundance: -
d_gene: TRBD1
j_gene: TRBJ1-4
CDR3nt: TGCGCCAGCAGCCAAGAGGGGGACAGGGTATGGAGTGAAAAACTGTTTTTT
CDR3aa: CASSQEGDRVWSEKLFF

v_gene: TRBV4-1
abundance: few
d_gene: TRBD2
j_gene: TRBJ2-7
CDR3nt: TGCGCCAGCAGCCCCGGGGGGGTGGTGTCGGTTGGCGAGCAGTACTTC
CDR3aa: CASSPGGVVSVGEQYF

v_gene: TRBV5-1
abundance: -
d_gene: TRBD1
j_gene: TRBJ2-7
CDR3nt: TGCGCCAGCAGCCCAGAGGGGGCTCGCTACGAGCAGTACTTC
CDR3aa: CASSPEGARYEQYF

v_gene: TRBV28
abundance: -
d_gene: -
j_gene: TRBJ1-6
CDR3nt: TGTGCCAGCAGTTTTCAAGGTTCGGGGTTCGGTTCACCCCTCCACTTT
CDR3aa: CASSFQGSGFGSPLHF

v_gene: TRBV10-3
abundance: -
d_gene: -
j_gene: TRBJ1-5
CDR3nt: TGTGCCATCGGGGGCCGGGACCTCAATCAGCCCCAGCATTTT
CDR3aa: CAIGGRDLNQPQHF

v_gene: TRBV7-9
abundance: -
d_gene: TRBD1
j_gene: TRBJ1-1
CDR3nt: TGTGCCAGCAGCTTATGGGGCAGGGGGTGGCGGGGCACTGAAGCTTTCTTT
CDR3aa: CASSLWGRGWRGTEAFF

v_gene: TRBV2
abundance: few
d_gene: TRBD1
j_gene: TRBJ1-6
CDR3nt: TGTGCCAGCACCCTACAGGGGGTCGGGAATTCACCCCTCCACTTT
CDR3aa: CASTLQGVGNSPLHF

v_gene: TRBV13
abundance: -
d_gene: -
j_gene: TRBJ2-5
CDR3nt: TGTGCCAGCAGCCGATCACACCGGGACATACAAGAGACCCAGTACTTC
CDR3aa: CASSRSHRDIQETQYF

v_gene: TRBV27
abundance: -
d_gene: -
j_gene: TRBJ2-3
CDR3nt: TGTGCCAGCAGGCAGAGCACAGATACGCAGTATTTT
CDR3aa: CASRQSTDTQYF

v_gene: TRBV21-1
abundance: few
d_gene: -
j_gene: TRBJ1-3
CDR3nt: TGTGCCAGCAGCAGACAAAGAACTGGAAACACCATATATTTT
CDR3aa: CASSRQRTGNTIYF